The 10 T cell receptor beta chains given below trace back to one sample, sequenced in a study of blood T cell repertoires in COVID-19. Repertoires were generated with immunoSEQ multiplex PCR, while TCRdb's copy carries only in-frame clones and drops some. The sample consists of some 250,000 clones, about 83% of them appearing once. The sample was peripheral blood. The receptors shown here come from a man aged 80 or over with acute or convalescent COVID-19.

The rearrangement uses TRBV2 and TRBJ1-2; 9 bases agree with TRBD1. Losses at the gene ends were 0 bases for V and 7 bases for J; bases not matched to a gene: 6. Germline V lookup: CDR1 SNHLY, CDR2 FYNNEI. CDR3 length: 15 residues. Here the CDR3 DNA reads TGTGCCAGCAGTGAAGCGCGTGACAGGGGGGGTGGCTACACCTTC. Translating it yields CASSEARDRGGGYTF.

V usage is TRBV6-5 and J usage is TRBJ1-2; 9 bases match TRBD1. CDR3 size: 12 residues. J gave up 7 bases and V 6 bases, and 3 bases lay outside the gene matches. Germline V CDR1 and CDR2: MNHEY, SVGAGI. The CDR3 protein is CASRGQGGGYTF. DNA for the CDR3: TGTGCCAGCAGGGGACAGGGCGGTGGCTACACCTTC.

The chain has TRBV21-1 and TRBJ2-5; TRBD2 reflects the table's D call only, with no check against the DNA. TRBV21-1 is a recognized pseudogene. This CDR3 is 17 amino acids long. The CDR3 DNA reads TGTGCCAGCAGTCGCTCCGGGGTGAGATGGTACCAAGAGACCCAGTACTTC. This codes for CASSRSGVRWYQETQYF.

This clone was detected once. Here the CDR3 reads CASSFDPDWTNLQYF. The CDR3 DNA reads TGTGCCAGCAGCTTTGATCCAGACTGGACTAATCTTCAGTACTTC. The V gene is TRBV11-2, the J gene TRBJ2-4; D might be TRBD2 (6 bases). CDR3 size: 15 residues. Germline V gene lookup returns CDR1 SGHAT and CDR2 FQNNGV. V was cut by 3 bases and J by 11 bases, with 20 bases left in between.

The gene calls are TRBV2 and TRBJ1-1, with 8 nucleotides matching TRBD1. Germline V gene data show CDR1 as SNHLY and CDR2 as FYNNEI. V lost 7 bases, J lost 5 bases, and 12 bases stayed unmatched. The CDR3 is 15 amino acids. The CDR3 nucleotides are TGTGCCAGCACCTCGGGACAGGCCTTGAGGACTGAAGCTTTCTTT. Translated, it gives CASTSGQALRTEAFF.

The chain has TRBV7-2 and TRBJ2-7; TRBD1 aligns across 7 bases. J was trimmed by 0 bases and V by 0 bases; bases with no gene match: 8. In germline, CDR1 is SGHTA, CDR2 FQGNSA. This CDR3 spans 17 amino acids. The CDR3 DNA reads TGTGCCAGCAGCTTAGCGGGGGACAGAAGAAGCTCCTACGAGCAGTACTTC. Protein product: CASSLAGDRRSSYEQYF.

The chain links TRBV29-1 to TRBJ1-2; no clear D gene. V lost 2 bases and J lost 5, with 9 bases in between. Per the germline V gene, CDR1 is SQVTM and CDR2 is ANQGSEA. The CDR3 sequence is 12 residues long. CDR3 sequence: CSVEFLPYGYTF. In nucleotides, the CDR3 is TGCAGCGTTGAATTTCTCCCTTATGGCTACACCTTC.

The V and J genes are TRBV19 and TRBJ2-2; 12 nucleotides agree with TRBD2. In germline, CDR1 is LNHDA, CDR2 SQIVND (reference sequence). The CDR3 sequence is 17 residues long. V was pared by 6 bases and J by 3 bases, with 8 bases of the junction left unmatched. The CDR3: CASRSGTSGSYTGELFF. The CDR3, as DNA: TGTGCCAGTAGATCTGGGACTAGCGGGTCATACACCGGGGAGCTGTTTTTT.

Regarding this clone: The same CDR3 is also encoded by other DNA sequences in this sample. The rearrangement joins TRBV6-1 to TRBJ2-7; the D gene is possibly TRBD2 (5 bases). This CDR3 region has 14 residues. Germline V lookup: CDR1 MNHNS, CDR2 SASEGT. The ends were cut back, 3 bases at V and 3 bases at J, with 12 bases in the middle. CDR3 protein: CASSESPGNYEQYF. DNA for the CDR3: TGTGCCAGCAGTGAGTCCCCGGGAAACTACGAGCAGTACTTC.

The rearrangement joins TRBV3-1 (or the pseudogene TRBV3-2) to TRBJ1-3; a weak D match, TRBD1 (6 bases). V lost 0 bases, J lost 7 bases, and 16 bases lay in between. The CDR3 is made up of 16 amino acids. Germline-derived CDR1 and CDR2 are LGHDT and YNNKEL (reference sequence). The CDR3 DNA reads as TGTGCCAGCAGCCAAGAGGTCAGGGGAGTTGGTAACACCATATATTTT. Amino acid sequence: CASSQEVRGVGNTIYF.